This record covers a single T cell receptor (beta chain). The antigen is unknown. This entry is derived from a study of long-term antiretroviral therapy in people with HIV. Points from the study as a whole: HIV repertoires showed narrower CDR3 length ranges than controls.

The libraries were made with immunoSEQ v3.0 at survey level. Clones were sequenced by immunoSEQ multiplex PCR, and TCRdb holds only the in-frame ones, with some missing. The table shows over 35,000 clones, with approximately 86% occurring only once. This CDR3 region has 16 residues. From germline, CDR1 is SEHNR and CDR2 FQNEAQ (reference sequence). V lost 3 bases, J lost 3 bases, and 11 bases stayed unmatched. The receptor's source is a woman between 18 and 29 years old with HIV. The V call is TRBV7-9, the J call TRBJ2-7, with 7 bases lining up with TRBD1. Source: unsorted PBMCs, taken just before starting antiretroviral therapy. The CDR3 DNA follows: TGTGCCAGCAGCTTGTCATTGACAGGGATCGGCTACGAGCAGTACTTC. Residues: CASSLSLTGIGYEQYF.